Below, one TCR beta chain is given with its context. As yet, its antigen is unknown. The data originate from a study of cytomegalovirus exposure and HLA in healthy donors. Whole-study results and caveats: Reports indicate that TCR beta sequences accurately predicted the HLA-A and HLA-B alleles of most subjects. Later analysis associated a missense DCLRE1C variant with TCR beta V- and J-gene trimming.

The V gene's germline CDR1 is SNHLY and CDR2 FYNNEI. The CDR3 length is 14 residues. V lost 8 bases and J 1 base, leaving 11 bases between the germline ends. PCR used 60 Vbeta primers and 13 Jbeta primers. Using immunoSEQ multiplex PCR, the repertoire was profiled, and TCRdb retains in-frame clones only, with some absent. Across about 200,000 clones, the top ten clones capture around 1.1% of the sample. V and J are TRBV2 and TRBJ2-2; D may be TRBD2 (6 bases). The source of this sequence is a girl aged 2 to 9 in good health and CMV-seropositive. Input material: PBMCs. The CDR3 reads CASDGGKNTGELFF. As DNA, the CDR3 is TGTGCCAGCGATGGCGGGAAGAACACCGGGGAGCTGTTTTTT.